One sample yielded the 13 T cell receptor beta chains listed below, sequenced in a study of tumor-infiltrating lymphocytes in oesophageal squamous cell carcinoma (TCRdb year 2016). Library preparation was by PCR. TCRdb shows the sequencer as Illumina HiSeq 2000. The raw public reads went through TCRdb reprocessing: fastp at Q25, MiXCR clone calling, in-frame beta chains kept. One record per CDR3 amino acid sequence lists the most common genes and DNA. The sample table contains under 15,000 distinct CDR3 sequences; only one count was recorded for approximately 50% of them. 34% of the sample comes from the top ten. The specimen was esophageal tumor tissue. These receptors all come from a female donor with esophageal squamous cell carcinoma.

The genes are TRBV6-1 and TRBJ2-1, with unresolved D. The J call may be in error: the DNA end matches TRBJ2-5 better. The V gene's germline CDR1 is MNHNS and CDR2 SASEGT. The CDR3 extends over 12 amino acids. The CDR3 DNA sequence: TGTGCCAGCACCCAGGCGCAAGAGACCCAGTACTTC. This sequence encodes CASTQAQETQYF.

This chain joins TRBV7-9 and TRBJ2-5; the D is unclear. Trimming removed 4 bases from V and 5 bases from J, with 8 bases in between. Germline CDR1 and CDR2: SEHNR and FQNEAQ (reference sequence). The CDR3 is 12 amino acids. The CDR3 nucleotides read TGTGCCAGCAGCTCCGAATGGGAGACCCAGTACTTC. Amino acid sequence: CASSSEWETQYF.

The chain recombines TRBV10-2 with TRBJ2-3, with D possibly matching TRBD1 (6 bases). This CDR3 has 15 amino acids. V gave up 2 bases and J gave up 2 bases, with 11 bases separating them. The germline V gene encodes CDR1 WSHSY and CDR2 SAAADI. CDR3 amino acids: CASSEGSGHTDTQYF. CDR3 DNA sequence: TGCGCCAGCAGTGAGGGGTCGGGACACACAGATACGCAGTATTTT.

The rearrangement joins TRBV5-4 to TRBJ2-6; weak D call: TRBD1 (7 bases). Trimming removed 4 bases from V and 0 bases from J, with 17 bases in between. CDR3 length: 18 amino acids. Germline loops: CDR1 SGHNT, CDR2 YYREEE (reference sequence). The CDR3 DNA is TGTGCCAGCAGCCCGGCGGGACAGCGGAACTCTGGGGCCAACGTCCTGACTTTC. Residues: CASSPAGQRNSGANVLTF. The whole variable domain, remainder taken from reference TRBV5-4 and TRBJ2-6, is ETGVTQSPTHLIKTRGQQVTLRCSSQSGHNTVSWYQQALGQGPQFIFQYYREEENGRGNFPPRFSGLQFPNYSSELNVNALELDDSALYLCASSPAGQRNSGANVLTFGAGSRLTVL.

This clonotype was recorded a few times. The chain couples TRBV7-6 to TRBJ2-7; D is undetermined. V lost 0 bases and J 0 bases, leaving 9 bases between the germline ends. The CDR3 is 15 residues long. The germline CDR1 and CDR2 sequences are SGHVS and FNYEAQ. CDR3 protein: CASSLASGGSYEQYF. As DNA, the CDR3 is TGTGCCAGCAGCTTAGCGTCAGGCGGCTCCTACGAGCAGTACTTC.

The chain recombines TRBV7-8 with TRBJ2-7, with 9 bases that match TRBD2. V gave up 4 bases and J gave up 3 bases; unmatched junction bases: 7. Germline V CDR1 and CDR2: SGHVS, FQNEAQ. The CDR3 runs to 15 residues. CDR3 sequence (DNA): TGTGCCAGCAGCTCTGGTGGTAGCGGGGGCTACGAGCAGTACTTC. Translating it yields CASSSGGSGGYEQYF.

In nucleotides, the CDR3 is TGTGCCAGCAGCTACTCTCAAGAGACCCAGTACTTC. Translating gives CASSYSQETQYF. The chain links TRBV7-2 to TRBJ2-7; D uncertain. The J call may be mistaken, given a closer DNA end match to TRBJ2-5. Germline CDR1 reads SGHTA; CDR2 reads FQGNSA. CDR3 length: 12 residues.

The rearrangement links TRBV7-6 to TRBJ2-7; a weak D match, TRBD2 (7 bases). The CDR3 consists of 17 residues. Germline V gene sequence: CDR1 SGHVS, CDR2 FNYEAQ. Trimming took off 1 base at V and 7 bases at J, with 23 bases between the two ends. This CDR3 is CASSLGGGGHSYNEQYF. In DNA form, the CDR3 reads TGTGCCAGCAGCTTAGGGGGCGGGGGACACTCCTACAATGAGCAGTACTTC.

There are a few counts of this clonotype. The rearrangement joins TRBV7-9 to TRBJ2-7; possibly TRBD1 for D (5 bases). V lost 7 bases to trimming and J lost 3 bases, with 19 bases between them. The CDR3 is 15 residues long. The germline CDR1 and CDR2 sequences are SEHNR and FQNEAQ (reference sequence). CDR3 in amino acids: CASKDTREEGYEQYF. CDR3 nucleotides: TGTGCCAGCAAGGACACACGAGAAGAAGGCTACGAGCAGTACTTC.

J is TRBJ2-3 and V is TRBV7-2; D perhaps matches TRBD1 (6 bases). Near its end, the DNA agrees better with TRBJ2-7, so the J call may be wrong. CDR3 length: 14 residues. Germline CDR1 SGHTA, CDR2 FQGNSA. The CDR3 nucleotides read TGTGCCAGCAGCTTAAGCCAGGGGCGCTACGAGCAGTACTTC. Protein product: CASSLSQGRYEQYF.

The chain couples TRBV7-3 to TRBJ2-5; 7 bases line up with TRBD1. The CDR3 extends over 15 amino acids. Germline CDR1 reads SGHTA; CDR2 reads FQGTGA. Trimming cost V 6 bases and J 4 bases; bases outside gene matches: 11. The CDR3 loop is CASRQYGTEGETQYF. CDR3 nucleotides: TGTGCCAGCAGGCAATACGGGACAGAGGGAGAGACCCAGTACTTC.

The chain's CDR3 is CASSTDRGRTEAFF. For the CDR3, the DNA is TGTGCCAGCAGTACGGACAGGGGGAGGACTGAAGCTTTCTTT. V gene TRBV6-1 combines with J gene TRBJ1-1; TRBD1 agrees at 10 bases. V shed 5 bases, J shed 5 bases, and the junction held 5 bases outside the gene matches. Germline V gives CDR1 MNHNS, CDR2 SASEGT. CDR3 length: 14 amino acids.

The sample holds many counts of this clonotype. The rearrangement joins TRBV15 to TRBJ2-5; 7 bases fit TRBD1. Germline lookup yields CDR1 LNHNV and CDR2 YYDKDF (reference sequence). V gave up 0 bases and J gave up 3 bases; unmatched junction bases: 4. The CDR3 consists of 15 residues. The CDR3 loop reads CATSRDPTGKETQYF. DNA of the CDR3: TGTGCCACCAGCAGAGATCCGACAGGGAAAGAGACCCAGTACTTC.